The clone carrying this TCR beta chain showed up just a few times. Its antigen is unknown. The CDR3 sequence is 16 residues long. Trimming at V came to 5 bases and at J to 4 bases, leaving 7 bases not matched to a gene. CDR1 is SGHNT, CDR2 YENEEA, per germline. TCRB transcripts that were expressed got sequenced, as all of the isolated RNA had been reverse transcribed. This table comes from immunoSEQ multiplex PCR, and its TCRdb copy is limited to in-frame clones, with some not included. The profile shows under 200,000 clones, around 8.5% of them singletons. The sample belongs to a study of beta chain features in type 1 diabetes. Study outcomes and limitations: TCRB rearrangement may or may not be influenced by HLA type; here this remained unresolved. Across all four CD4+ subsets, people with type 1 diabetes showed modestly shorter TCRB CDR3s. Relative to healthy donors, patients appeared to have naive, central memory and Treg TCRB repertoires that were more similar.

The clonotype originates from a man aged 18 to 35 in good health. The specimen was central memory CD4+ T cells from blood. The rearrangement joins TRBV11-3 to TRBJ2-2, with 10 bases lining up with TRBD2. CDR3 protein: CASSPIPSGSTGELFF. The CDR3 DNA follows: TGTGCCAGCAGCCCTATCCCTAGCGGGAGCACCGGGGAGCTGTTTTTT.